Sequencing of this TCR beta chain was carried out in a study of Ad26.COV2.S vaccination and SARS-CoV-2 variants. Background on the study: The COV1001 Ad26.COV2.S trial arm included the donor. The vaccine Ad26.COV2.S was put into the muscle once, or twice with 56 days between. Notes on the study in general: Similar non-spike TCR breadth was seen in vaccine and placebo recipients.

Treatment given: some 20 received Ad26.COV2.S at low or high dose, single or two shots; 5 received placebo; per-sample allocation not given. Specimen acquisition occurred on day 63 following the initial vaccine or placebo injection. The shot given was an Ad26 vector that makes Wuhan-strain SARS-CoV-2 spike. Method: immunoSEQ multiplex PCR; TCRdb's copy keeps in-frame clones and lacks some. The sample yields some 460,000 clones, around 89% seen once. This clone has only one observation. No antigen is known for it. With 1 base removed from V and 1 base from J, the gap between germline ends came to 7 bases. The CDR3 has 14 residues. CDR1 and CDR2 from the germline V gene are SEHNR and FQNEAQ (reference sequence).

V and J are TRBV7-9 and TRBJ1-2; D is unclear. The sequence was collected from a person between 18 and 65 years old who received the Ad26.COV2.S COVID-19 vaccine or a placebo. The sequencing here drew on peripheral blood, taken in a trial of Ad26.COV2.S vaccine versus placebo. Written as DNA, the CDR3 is TGTGCCAGCAGCTTAGGGCAGGTTAACTATGGCTACACCTTC. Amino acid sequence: CASSLGQVNYGYTF.